These 13 T cell receptor beta chains were all obtained from the same sample, sequenced in a study of blood T cell repertoires in COVID-19. TCRdb keeps only in-frame clones here, not all; method: immunoSEQ multiplex PCR. The sample lists some 200,000 clones; 70% to 90% were seen once. Source material: PBMCs or T cells enriched from blood (not recorded which). The receptors come from a man aged 40-50 years who had recovered from COVID-19.

The genes are TRBV12-5 and TRBJ1-1; 8 bases align to TRBD1. Germline assignment: CDR1 LGHNT and CDR2 FRNRAP. The CDR3 is 15 amino acids. The V gene end was trimmed by 7 bases and the J gene end by 5 bases; junction bases not matched to a gene: 12. CDR3 DNA: TGTGCTAGTGCCAAGAGGACAGGGTTAGGGACTGAAGCTTTCTTT. Translated, it gives CASAKRTGLGTEAFF.

This clone was observed a few times. This rearrangement joins TRBV19 to TRBJ2-3; 12 bases are shared with TRBD2. This CDR3 is built from 21 residues. In germline, CDR1 is LNHDA, CDR2 SQIVND (reference sequence). V dropped 3 bases and J dropped 7; count of bases not matched to a gene: 23. The chain's CDR3 is CASSMYLGQGKLAGGVHTQYF. CDR3 DNA: TGTGCCAGTAGTATGTACCTGGGACAGGGTAAACTAGCGGGAGGTGTGCATACGCAGTATTTT.

V usage is TRBV24-1 and J usage is TRBJ1-5; D is unclear. Trimming took off 5 bases at V and 1 base at J, with 5 bases between the two ends. This CDR3 has 13 residues. Germline V gene lookup returns CDR1 KGHDR and CDR2 SFDVKD. The CDR3 DNA follows: TGTGCCACCAGTGTAGCGAGCAATCAGCCCCAGCATTTT. Translating gives CATSVASNQPQHF.

This clone was seen once. The chain couples TRBV19 to TRBJ1-2, with TRBD1 matching over 9 bases. The germline CDR1 and CDR2 sequences are LNHDA and SQIVND (reference sequence). The CDR3 covers 15 residues. J was trimmed by 6 bases and V by 5 bases; bases with no gene match: 10. The CDR3, as DNA: TGTGCCAGTAGTTCCCGGGGACAGGGCAATCATGGCTACACCTTC. Translated: CASSSRGQGNHGYTF.

The V and J genes are TRBV5-6 and TRBJ2-1, with a weak D call TRBD1 (6 bases). The ends were cut back, 3 bases at V and 4 bases at J, with 14 bases in the middle. CDR3 length equals 15 residues. Germline loops: CDR1 SGHDT, CDR2 YYEEEE. CDR3 residues: CASSWKGHPYNEQFF. For the CDR3, the DNA is TGTGCCAGCAGCTGGAAGGGACACCCATACAATGAGCAGTTCTTC.

The chain carries TRBV3-1 (or the pseudogene TRBV3-2) and TRBJ1-1; D call uncertain. CDR3 length: 13 amino acids. CDR1 is LGHDT and CDR2 is YNNKEL in the germline V gene (reference sequence). The V and J ends lost 0 bases and 10 bases respectively, with 12 bases between them. The CDR3 bases are TGTGCCAGCAGCCAAGATTCCCGGCGGGGAGCTTTCTTT. Its translation is CASSQDSRRGAFF.

The chain combines TRBV19 with TRBJ1-3; maybe TRBD1 (5 bases). Deletions cut 6 bases from V and 0 bases from J, with 6 bases between. Germline CDR1 and CDR2: LNHDA and SQIVND (reference sequence). The CDR3 length is 13 residues. The CDR3 loop reads CASRQGSGNTIYF. In DNA, the CDR3 is TGTGCCAGTAGGCAGGGCTCTGGAAACACCATATATTTT.

A single count supports this clone. The chain is built from TRBV11-3 and TRBJ2-7, with 13 bases matching TRBD2. This CDR3 spans 16 amino acids. Germline V lookup: CDR1 SGHNT, CDR2 YENEEA. V lost 1 base, J lost 0 bases, and 0 bases stayed unmatched. This CDR3 is CASSLGTSGGSYEQYF. In nucleotides, the CDR3 is TGTGCCAGCAGCTTAGGGACTAGCGGGGGCTCCTACGAGCAGTACTTC.

The chain uses TRBV18 and TRBJ1-1; no clear D. The CDR3 extends over 14 amino acids. Deletions cut 3 bases from V and 0 bases from J, with 8 bases between. CDR1 and CDR2 (germline): KGHSH, LQKENI. The CDR3 is CASSPIGVNTEAFF. The DNA of the CDR3 is TGTGCCAGCTCACCTATCGGGGTGAACACTGAAGCTTTCTTT. The variable domain in full, completed from reference TRBV18 and TRBJ1-1, reads NAGVMQNPRHLVRRRGQEARLRCSPMKGHSHVYWYRQLPEEGLKFMVYLQKENIIDESGMPKERFSAEFPKEGPSILRIQQVVRGDSAAYFCASSPIGVNTEAFFGQGTRLTVV.

The chain joins TRBV5-4 to TRBJ2-1; TRBD2 matches at 7 bases. CDR1 and CDR2 (germline): SGHNT, YYREEE (reference sequence). The CDR3 is made up of 15 amino acids. V gave up 1 base and J gave up 0 bases; unmatched junction bases: 1. The CDR3 here is CASSLWGGSYNEQFF. Written as DNA, the CDR3 is TGTGCCAGCAGCTTGTGGGGGGGCTCCTACAATGAGCAGTTCTTC.

V usage is TRBV19 and J usage is TRBJ1-5, with D possibly being TRBD1 (5 bases). Per the germline V gene, CDR1 is LNHDA and CDR2 is SQIVND (reference sequence). V was pared by 2 bases and J by 6 bases, with 14 bases between. CDR3 length: 15 amino acids. Here the CDR3 DNA reads TGTGCCAGTAGTATAAAACGGGGGTACGGTCAGCCCCAGCATTTT. It yields the protein CASSIKRGYGQPQHF.

The chain couples TRBV5-4 to TRBJ2-1; tentatively, D is TRBD1 (6 bases). The CDR3 has 13 residues. V lost 2 bases and J lost 8, with 11 bases in between. Germline CDR1 and CDR2: SGHNT and YYREEE (reference sequence). In nucleotides, the CDR3 is TGTGCCAGCAGCTTCCCAGGGGCACATGAGCAGTTCTTC. Encoded protein: CASSFPGAHEQFF.

The rearrangement links TRBV27 to TRBJ2-3; D call uncertain. V was cut by 3 bases and J by 0 bases, with 10 bases left in between. Germline V CDR1 and CDR2: MNHEY, SMNVEV (reference sequence). This CDR3 comprises 15 residues. The CDR3 protein is CASSFEPGSTDTQYF. The CDR3 DNA follows: TGTGCCAGCAGTTTCGAGCCCGGTAGCACAGATACGCAGTATTTT.